These T cell receptor beta chains were read from a single sample in a study of patients and donors after allogeneic stem cell transplantation. TCRdb passed the RT-PCR reads through MiXCR, listing each CDR3 protein once. The sample lists roughly 230,000 distinct CDR3 sequences; around 14% were seen once. Specimen: blood, either unsorted or a sorted T cell fraction (not recorded which). These receptors were obtained from a human donor who was either an allogeneic HSCT recipient or a stem cell or donor lymphocyte infusion donor (not recorded which). It is not recorded whose cells these are; they may come from a transplant donor. CDR3s include the opening cysteine and the closing phenylalanine or tryptophan. D genes are given only for firm matches. Size tells how often a clone was seen (once, few, many) or the class of an expanded clone, and some rows leave it out.

>TRBD1|NA|TRBV4-2|TRBJ1-5
TGTGCCAGCAGCCAAGATCTGTGGACAGGGGCTGATAGCAATCAGCCCCAGCATTTT
CASSQDLWTGADSNQPQHF
>TRBD1|NA|TRBV2|TRBJ1-5
TGTGCCAGCAGCCCCGGGACAGGCAACAATCAGCCCCAGCATTTT
CASSPGTGNNQPQHF
>NA|few|TRBV6-2/TRBV6-3|TRBJ1-5
TGTGCCAGCAGCGAGGCCGGCAATCGGGGAAGGCGGCAGCCCCAGCATTTT
CASSEAGNRGRRQPQHF
>TRBD1|many|TRBV20-1|TRBJ2-7
TGCAGTGCTATCAGGACAGGACGATACGAGCAGTACTTC
CSAIRTGRYEQYF
>NA|many|TRBV5-1|TRBJ1-2
TGCGCCAGCAGCTTGGCCGCAGGAAGCGGCTATGGCTACACCTTC
CASSLAAGSGYGYTF
>NA|NA|TRBV5-1|TRBJ1-2
TGCGCCAGCAGCTTGGTTCGGTTGTCCTCCTATGGCTACACCTTC
CASSLVRLSSYGYTF
>TRBD1|many|TRBV4-1|TRBJ1-4
TGCGCCAGCAGCTCCGGGACAGGGTATGAAAAACTGTTTTTT
CASSSGTGYEKLFF
>NA|NA|TRBV2|TRBJ2-1
TGTGCCAGCAGTGAGCCGGGACTGGCAAGTGTCGATGAGCAGTTCTTC
CASSEPGLASVDEQFF
>NA|once|TRBV7-3|TRBJ2-3
TGTGCCAGCACCCCGGGTGATCCCTGGGATACGCAGTATTTT
CASTPGDPWDTQYF
>TRBD1|NA|TRBV20-1|TRBJ1-2
TGCAGTGCAGAGGACAGGGGCCACTATGGCTACACCTTC
CSAEDRGHYGYTF
>TRBD1|NA|TRBV7-2|TRBJ1-1
TGTGCCAGCAGCCGACGGACAGGCGGAGGGATAGAGACTGAAGCTTTCTTT
CASSRRTGGGIETEAFF
>NA|NA|TRBV19|TRBJ2-1
TGTGCCAGTAGTAGCAACAGGGCCTCATCCTCCTACAATGAGCAGTTCTTC
CASSSNRASSSYNEQFF
>NA|NA|TRBV12-3/TRBV12-4|TRBJ1-2
TGTGCCAGCAGTCTAAACGGGGGAGTGGGCTACACCTTC
CASSLNGGVGYTF
>NA|few|TRBV18|TRBJ1-2
TGTGCCAGCTCACCATTGTCAGGTGGGACCGCTAACTATGGCTACACCTTC
CASSPLSGGTANYGYTF